A single sample gave rise to the 25 T cell receptor beta chains below, sequenced in a study of T cell repertoires in cytomegalovirus infection. Their antigen targets remain unknown. TCRdb itself ran the reads through MiXCR, one entry per CDR3 protein. The table has about 220,000 distinct CDR3 sequences, 35% to 45% seen once. The material sequenced was CD8+ T cells from cultured PBMCs, taken from culture after CMV antigen stimulation. The receptor set was obtained from a human donor in good health (CMV status not recorded). Some clones in this sample may be carry-over from other donors' samples.

The chain recombines TRBV27 with TRBJ1-2; unclear D gene. The CDR3 runs to 13 residues. From germline, CDR1 is MNHEY and CDR2 SMNVEV (reference sequence). Trimming took off 3 bases at V and 7 bases at J, with 12 bases between the two ends. As DNA, the CDR3 is TGTGCCAGCAGTTTCCGGGGAGAAGGTGGCTACACCTTC. Its protein is CASSFRGEGGYTF.

The chain has TRBV7-2 and TRBJ2-7, with 9 bases that match TRBD2. With V trimmed by 1 base and J by 2 bases, 3 bases remained unmatched. The CDR3 is 15 amino acids. Germline assignment: CDR1 SGHTA and CDR2 FQGNSA. The DNA for the CDR3 is TGTGCCAGCAGCTTAGGCCTAGCGGGGACCTACGAGCAGTACTTC. Translation gives CASSLGLAGTYEQYF. The full variable domain, with the rest looked up from reference TRBV7-2 and TRBJ2-7, is GAGVSQSPSNKVTEKGKDVELRCDPISGHTALYWYRQSLGQGLEFLIYFQGNSAPDKSGLPSDRFSAERTGGSVSTLTIQRTQQEDSAVYLCASSLGLAGTYEQYFGPGTRLTVT.

This chain uses TRBV11-2 with TRBJ2-7; 10 positions agree with TRBD2. CDR1 and CDR2 from the germline V gene are SGHAT and FQNNGV. V shed 3 bases, J shed 3 bases, and the junction held 23 bases outside the gene matches. The CDR3 loop spans 21 amino acids. The DNA of the CDR3 is TGTGCCAGCAGCTTCCGTTACCTACCGGGACTAGCGAAACCGGGAGGCTACGAGCAGTACTTC. This codes for CASSFRYLPGLAKPGGYEQYF. Full variable domain (remainder filled in from reference TRBV11-2 and TRBJ2-7): EAGVAQSPRYKIIEKRQSVAFWCNPISGHATLYWYQQILGQGPKLLIQFQNNGVVDDSQLPKDRFSAERLKGVDSTLKIQPAKLEDSAVYLCASSFRYLPGLAKPGGYEQYFGPGTRLTVT.

The sample holds many counts of this clonotype. The chain employs TRBV7-2 and TRBJ2-3; 16 bases are shared with TRBD2. Germline loops: CDR1 SGHTA, CDR2 FQGNSA. Losses at the gene ends were 4 bases for V and 3 bases for J; bases not matched to a gene: 4. The CDR3 loop spans 17 amino acids. DNA for the CDR3: TGTGCCAGCAGCTCGGGACTAGCGGGGGGGCTTACAGATACGCAGTATTTT. Translation gives CASSSGLAGGLTDTQYF.

This clonotype has only a few counts. V gene TRBV6-1 combines with J gene TRBJ2-3; 14 positions agree with TRBD2. The V segment lost 5 bases and the J segment 3 bases; nucleotides outside the gene matches: 1. The CDR3 sequence is 15 residues long. Germline CDR1 MNHNS, CDR2 SASEGT. CDR3 bases: TGTGCCAGCAGTTGGACTAGCGGGAGGACAGATACGCAGTATTTT. Translating it yields CASSWTSGRTDTQYF.

In this sample, this clonotype turned up once. The DNA of the CDR3 is TGTGCCAGCAGCTTAGATTGGCTAGCGGGGGGGCAGGAAGAGACCCAGTACTTC. Protein: CASSLDWLAGGQEETQYF. This chain links TRBV11-3 with TRBJ2-5; 12 bases match TRBD2. The CDR3 consists of 18 residues. Germline CDR1 and CDR2: SGHNT and YENEEA. The V segment lost 0 bases and the J segment 3 bases; nucleotides outside the gene matches: 8.

This rearrangement joins TRBV12-3 or TRBV12-4 to TRBJ2-7, with 7 bases fitting TRBD2. This CDR3 contains 15 residues. V was clipped by 6 bases and J by 3 bases; unmatched bases: 11. Here the CDR3 reads CASSPGLSGNYEQYF. CDR3 nucleotides: TGTGCCAGCAGCCCCGGCCTGAGCGGGAACTACGAGCAGTACTTC.

V usage is TRBV7-4 and J usage is TRBJ1-2, with 11 bases aligning to TRBD1. Per germline, CDR1 SGHVT and CDR2 SQSDAQ. This CDR3 region has 14 residues. V lost 1 base to trimming and J lost 8 bases; unmatched junction nucleotides: 3. In DNA form, the CDR3 reads TGTGCCAGCAGCTTAGGAAGGACAGGGGGCGGCTACACCTTC. Translating it yields CASSLGRTGGGYTF.

This chain connects TRBV3-1 to TRBJ2-3, with TRBD2 matching 8 bases. The CDR3 length is 18 residues. Germline V CDR1 and CDR2: LGHDT, YNNKEL (reference sequence). V shed 0 bases and J 1 base; nucleotides not matched to a gene: 9. DNA of the CDR3: TGTGCCAGCAGCCAAGAACCATGGTCGCGGGGGGGCACAGATACGCAGTATTTT. Its protein is CASSQEPWSRGGTDTQYF.

This chain connects TRBV2 to TRBJ2-1, with D uncertain. The germline V gene has CDR1 SNHLY and CDR2 FYNNEI. V was clipped by 3 bases and J by 7 bases, with 7 bases between them. This CDR3 has 12 amino acids. The CDR3 DNA reads as TGTGCCAGCAGTGACCGTAGGAATGAGCAGTTCTTC. Translating gives CASSDRRNEQFF.

This chain uses TRBV7-2 with TRBJ2-5, with 9 bases lining up with TRBD1. V gave up 0 bases and J gave up 4 bases; unmatched junction bases: 3. The CDR3 covers 15 residues. Germline V gene sequence: CDR1 SGHTA, CDR2 FQGNSA. CDR3 sequence reads: CASSLAGTGPETQYF. In nucleotides, the CDR3 is TGTGCCAGCAGCTTAGCGGGGACAGGGCCAGAGACCCAGTACTTC.

J is TRBJ1-1 and V is TRBV7-8; D ambiguous. From germline, CDR1 is SGHVS and CDR2 FQNEAQ. The CDR3 is 13 amino acids. Trimming shortened V by 2 bases and J by 5 bases, and 9 bases separated the two germline ends. This CDR3 reads CASSLSASTEAFF. For the CDR3, the DNA is TGTGCCAGCAGCTTATCAGCCTCAACTGAAGCTTTCTTT.

This rearrangement joins TRBV11-2 to TRBJ1-4; 7 nucleotides line up with TRBD1. The CDR3 is 14 amino acids. V shed 5 bases and J 8 bases; nucleotides not matched to a gene: 8. From germline, CDR1 is SGHAT and CDR2 FQNNGV. CDR3 sequence (DNA): TGTGCCAGCAGCGTCAGGGGGGCGACGGAAAAACTGTTTTTT. This gives the protein CASSVRGATEKLFF.

This clonotype has more than one count but fewer than ten. The V gene is TRBV7-3, the J gene TRBJ2-6; D gene ambiguous. The CDR3 extends over 15 amino acids. Per the germline V gene, CDR1 is SGHTA and CDR2 is FQGTGA. The V gene lost 5 bases and the J gene lost 1 base, with 9 bases spanning the gap. This chain's CDR3 is CASSTTESGANVLTF. The CDR3 DNA is TGTGCCAGCAGCACTACGGAGTCTGGGGCCAACGTCCTGACTTTC.

The chain uses TRBV19 and TRBJ2-5, with TRBD1 identical over 7 bases. Trimming removed 5 bases from V and 3 bases from J; junction bases left unmatched: 12. Germline V gives CDR1 LNHDA, CDR2 SQIVND (reference sequence). The length of the CDR3 is 16 residues. The CDR3 is CASSSPALQGKETQYF. For the CDR3, the DNA is TGTGCCAGTAGTTCGCCGGCGCTACAGGGGAAAGAGACCCAGTACTTC.

This clonotype came up a few times. The chain recombines TRBV19 with TRBJ1-5, with D possibly TRBD1 on 6 matching bases. CDR3 length: 13 residues. Germline loops: CDR1 LNHDA, CDR2 SQIVND (reference sequence). With 6 bases removed from V and 7 bases from J, the gap between germline ends came to 13 bases. This CDR3 is CASSRDRYQPQHF. In DNA form, the CDR3 reads TGTGCCAGTAGCAGAGACAGGTACCAGCCCCAGCATTTT.

This clonotype was seen only a few times. The chain couples TRBV7-6 to TRBJ2-4, with D possibly being TRBD1 or TRBD2 (5 bases each). V lost 5 bases to trimming and J lost 0 bases, with 11 bases between them. CDR3 length: 15 amino acids. The germline V gene encodes CDR1 SGHVS and CDR2 FNYEAQ. The CDR3 here is CASSHPGLAKNIQYF. The CDR3 bases are TGTGCCAGCAGCCACCCGGGGCTAGCCAAAAACATTCAGTACTTC.

The chain carries TRBV12-3 or TRBV12-4 and TRBJ2-3; TRBD2 matches at 7 bases. CDR3 length: 17 residues. The ends lost 1 base at V and 0 bases at J; junction bases unmatched: 7. This CDR3 is CASSLGRASGSTDTQYF. The DNA for the CDR3 is TGTGCCAGCAGTTTAGGTCGAGCTAGCGGAAGCACAGATACGCAGTATTTT.

This rearrangement joins TRBV20-1 to TRBJ2-1, with 9 positions matching TRBD1. This CDR3 has 14 residues. The germline CDR1 and CDR2 sequences are DFQATT and SNEGSKA (reference sequence). The V segment lost 5 bases and the J segment 4 bases; nucleotides outside the gene matches: 6. CDR3 region: CSAVQGAGYNEQFF. The CDR3 nucleotides are TGCAGTGCTGTACAGGGGGCCGGGTACAATGAGCAGTTCTTC.

Many counts were recorded for this clonotype. The chain recombines TRBV7-6 with TRBJ2-1; no definite D call. Germline V gives CDR1 SGHVS, CDR2 FNYEAQ. The CDR3 runs to 11 residues. V lost 4 bases to trimming and J lost 10 bases, with 8 bases between them. The CDR3 DNA reads TGTGCCAGCAGCTCCCGTGGCGAGCAGTTCTTC. Translating gives CASSSRGEQFF.

V usage is TRBV27 and J usage is TRBJ2-1, with TRBD2 identical over 9 bases. The CDR3 is 15 amino acids. With V trimmed by 2 bases and J by 6 bases, 5 bases remained unmatched. Germline V gene sequence: CDR1 MNHEY, CDR2 SMNVEV (reference sequence). In DNA, the CDR3 is TGTGCCAGCAGTTTAGTGCTAGCGGGGATCAATGAGCAGTTCTTC. Amino acid sequence: CASSLVLAGINEQFF.

This clonotype was seen a single time. The V call is TRBV27, the J call TRBJ1-5, with D possibly being TRBD1 (5 bases). Trimming shortened V by 0 bases and J by 5 bases, and 8 bases separated the two germline ends. The CDR3 contains 14 residues. CDR1 is MNHEY, CDR2 SMNVEV, per germline (reference sequence). The CDR3 DNA is TGTGCCAGCAGTTTATCGGCAGGGTATCAGCCCCAGCATTTT. Protein: CASSLSAGYQPQHF.

The rearrangement links TRBV19 to TRBJ2-5; D not certain. The CDR3 is 13 residues long. CDR1 LNHDA and CDR2 SQIVND come from the germline V gene (reference sequence). Trimming shortened V by 10 bases and J by 1 base, and 13 bases separated the two germline ends. The CDR3 DNA is TGTGCCAATAGACTGGGGTCCCAAGAGACCCAGTACTTC. Its protein is CANRLGSQETQYF.

In this sample, this clonotype turned up a few times. This rearrangement joins TRBV7-9 to TRBJ2-7, with 10 positions matching TRBD2. The CDR3 loop spans 16 amino acids. Per the germline V gene, CDR1 is SEHNR and CDR2 is FQNEAQ (reference sequence). V dropped 2 bases and J dropped 1; count of bases not matched to a gene: 5. DNA for the CDR3: TGTGCCAGCAGCTTATTAACTAGCGGGACGTCCTACGAGCAGTACTTC. Protein: CASSLLTSGTSYEQYF.

This rearrangement joins TRBV12-3 or TRBV12-4 to TRBJ2-1; 10 bases line up with TRBD2. V gave up 4 bases and J gave up 5 bases; unmatched junction bases: 14. The CDR3 contains 18 residues. This CDR3 is CASSYGIMLAGDNNEQFF. The DNA of the CDR3 is TGTGCCAGCAGTTATGGGATCATGCTAGCGGGAGATAACAATGAGCAGTTCTTC.